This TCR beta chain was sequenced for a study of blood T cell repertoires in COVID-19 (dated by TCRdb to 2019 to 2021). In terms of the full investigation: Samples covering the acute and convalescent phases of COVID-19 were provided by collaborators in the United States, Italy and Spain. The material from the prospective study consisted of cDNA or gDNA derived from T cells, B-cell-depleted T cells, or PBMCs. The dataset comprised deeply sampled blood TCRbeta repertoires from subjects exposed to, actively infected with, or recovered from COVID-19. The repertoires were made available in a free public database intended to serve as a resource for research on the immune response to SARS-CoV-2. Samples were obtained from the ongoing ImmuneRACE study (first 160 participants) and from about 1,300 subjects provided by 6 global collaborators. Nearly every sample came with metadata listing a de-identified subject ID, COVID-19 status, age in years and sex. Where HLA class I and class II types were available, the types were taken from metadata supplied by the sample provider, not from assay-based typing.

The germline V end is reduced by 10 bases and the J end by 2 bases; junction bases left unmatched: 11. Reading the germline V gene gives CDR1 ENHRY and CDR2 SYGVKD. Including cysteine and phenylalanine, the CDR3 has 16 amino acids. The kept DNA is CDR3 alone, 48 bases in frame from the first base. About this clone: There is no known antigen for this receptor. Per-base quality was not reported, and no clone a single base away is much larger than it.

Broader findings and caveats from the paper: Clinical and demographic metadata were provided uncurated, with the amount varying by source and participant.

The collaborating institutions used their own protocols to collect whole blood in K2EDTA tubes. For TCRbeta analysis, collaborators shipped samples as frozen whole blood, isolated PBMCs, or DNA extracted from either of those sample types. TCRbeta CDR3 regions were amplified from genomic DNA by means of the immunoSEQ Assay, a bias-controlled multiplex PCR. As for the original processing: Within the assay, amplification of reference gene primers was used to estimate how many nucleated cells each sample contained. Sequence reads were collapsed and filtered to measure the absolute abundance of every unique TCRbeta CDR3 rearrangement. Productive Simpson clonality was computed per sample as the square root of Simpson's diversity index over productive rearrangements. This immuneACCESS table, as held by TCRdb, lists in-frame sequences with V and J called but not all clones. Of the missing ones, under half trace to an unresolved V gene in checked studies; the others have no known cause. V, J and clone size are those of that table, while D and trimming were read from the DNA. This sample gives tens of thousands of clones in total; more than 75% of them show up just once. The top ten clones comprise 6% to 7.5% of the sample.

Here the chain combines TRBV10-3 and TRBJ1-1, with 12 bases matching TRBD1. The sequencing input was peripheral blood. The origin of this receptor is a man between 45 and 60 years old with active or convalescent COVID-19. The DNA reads TGTGCCACCCAAGGGGGACAGGGGGCGATTAACACTGAAGCTTTCTTT. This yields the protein CATQGGQGAINTEAFF.